The 20 T cell receptor beta chains below come from one sample, sequenced in a study of T cells after yellow fever vaccination. From the 5' RACE reads, TCRdb called clonotypes with MiXCR, one entry per CDR3 protein. The data show about 360,000 distinct CDR3 sequences, roughly 6.2% seen once. The material sequenced was PBMCs, taken 5 days after the yellow fever booster vaccination. These receptors all come from a man aged 30 to 39 who received the YFV17D yellow fever vaccine.

In this sample, this clonotype turned up a few times. The chain combines TRBV7-2 with TRBJ1-3; D not certain. V lost 5 bases to trimming and J lost 3 bases, with 8 bases between them. In germline, CDR1 is SGHTA, CDR2 FQGNSA. The CDR3 is 13 residues long. The CDR3 region is CASSTYLGNTIYF. CDR3 nucleotides: TGTGCCAGCAGCACCTACCTTGGAAACACCATATATTTT.

This clonotype was picked up a small number of times. This sequence joins TRBV25-1 and TRBJ2-1; D is uncertain. The germline V gene encodes CDR1 MGHDK and CDR2 SYGVNS. The CDR3 is 11 residues long. Trimming cost V 10 bases and J 9 bases, with 13 bases left between them. Here the CDR3 DNA reads TGTGCCACAGATCTAGGTCGTGAGCAGTTCTTC. Its translation: CATDLGREQFF.

This clonotype was recorded many times. The chain couples TRBV7-8 to TRBJ2-1; tentatively, D is TRBD2 (6 bases). From germline, CDR1 is SGHVS and CDR2 FQNEAQ. V was cut by 1 base and J by 8 bases, with 12 bases left in between. CDR3 length equals 14 residues. The CDR3 here is CASSLGGNPDEQFF. Here the CDR3 DNA reads TGTGCCAGCAGCTTAGGCGGGAACCCCGATGAGCAGTTCTTC. Based on the CDR3 plus reference TRBV7-8 and TRBJ2-1, the full variable domain is GAGVSQSPRYKVAKRGQDVALRCDPISGHVSLFWYQQALGQGPEFLTYFQNEAQLDKSGLPSDRFFAERPEGSVSTLKIQRTQQEDSAVYLCASSLGGNPDEQFFGPGTRLTVL.

The chain's CDR3 is CASTLRASQPQHF. In DNA form, the CDR3 reads TGTGCCAGCACACTGAGGGCGAGTCAGCCCCAGCATTTT. This chain uses TRBV2 with TRBJ1-5; D not resolved. V was clipped by 7 bases and J by 6 bases, with 13 bases between them. The germline CDR1 and CDR2 sequences are SNHLY and FYNNEI. This CDR3 region has 13 residues. The whole variable domain, filled in from reference TRBV2 and TRBJ1-5, reads EPEVTQTPSHQVTQMGQEVILRCVPISNHLYFYWYRQILGQKVEFLVSFYNNEISEKSEIFDDQFSVERPDGSNFTLKIRSTKLEDSAMYFCASTLRASQPQHFGDGTRLSIL.

This clonotype was seen a handful of times. This chain connects TRBV20-1 to TRBJ1-2, with a tentative D call TRBD1 (6 bases). The V and J ends lost 3 bases and 6 bases respectively, with 17 bases between them. CDR1 and CDR2 from the germline V gene are DFQATT and SNEGSKA (reference sequence). This CDR3 comprises 14 residues. The CDR3: CSARGAFPTDGYTF. The CDR3 coding sequence is TGCAGTGCTAGGGGGGCGTTCCCCACCGATGGCTACACCTTC.

The chain combines TRBV7-2 with TRBJ2-1; D remains ambiguous. Between the trimmed V and J ends, which lost 2 bases and 8 bases, there was a span of 16 bases. This CDR3 region has 15 residues. CDR1 and CDR2 from the germline V gene are SGHTA and FQGNSA. The CDR3 spells CASSLTSLARHEQFF. For the CDR3, the DNA is TGTGCCAGCAGCTTAACGTCCCTGGCAAGGCATGAGCAGTTCTTC.

This clonotype has a count of ten or more. CDR3 nucleotides: TGCGCCAGCAGCCAGCACCCTAGCGGGGACACGAACACCGGGGAGCTGTTTTTT. It translates to CASSQHPSGDTNTGELFF. This chain uses TRBV4-3 with TRBJ2-2, with TRBD2 matching over 9 bases. The CDR3 length is 18 residues. The junction had 8 bases not matched to a gene; V was cut back by 3 bases and J by 0 bases. Germline-derived CDR1 and CDR2 are LGHNA and YSLEER.

V gene TRBV5-1 combines with J gene TRBJ2-1, with 12 positions matching TRBD2. From germline, CDR1 is SGHRS and CDR2 YFSETQ. The CDR3 contains 12 residues. V trimming: 4 bases; J trimming: 15 bases; junction bases outside the gene matches: 5. CDR3 DNA: TGCGCCAGCAGCCTAGGGACTAGCGGGTCGTTCTTC. This gives the protein CASSLGTSGSFF.

The chain joins TRBV11-2 to TRBJ1-1; no reliable D call. Trimming cost V 7 bases and J 3 bases, with 15 bases left between them. Per germline, CDR1 SGHAT and CDR2 FQNNGV. CDR3 length: 14 residues. The CDR3: CASTVGRGDTEAFF. CDR3 in DNA: TGTGCCAGCACCGTCGGGCGCGGCGACACTGAAGCTTTCTTT.

This clonotype was recorded at least ten times. The gene calls are TRBV12-3 or TRBV12-4 and TRBJ1-1; no definite D call. The V gene lost 6 bases and the J gene lost 5 bases, with 10 bases spanning the gap. The CDR3 is 12 amino acids. CDR3 protein: CASSRSRTEAFF. The CDR3 DNA reads TGTGCCAGCAGCCGAAGTAGGACTGAAGCTTTCTTT.

In this sample, this clonotype turned up many times. This chain joins TRBV12-3 or TRBV12-4 and TRBJ2-2, with 8 bases lining up with TRBD1. CDR3 length: 15 residues. The ends lost 6 bases at V and 4 bases at J; junction bases unmatched: 7. Written as DNA, the CDR3 is TGTGCCAGCAGAACAGGGGGAAGCGGCACCGGGGAGCTGTTTTTT. Protein product: CASRTGGSGTGELFF.

There are many counts of this clonotype. The chain carries TRBV6-2 or TRBV6-3 and TRBJ2-3; 9 bases map to TRBD2. The CDR3 has 17 residues. In germline, CDR1 is MNHEY, CDR2 SVGEGT. V was pared by 2 bases and J by 2 bases, with 8 bases of the junction left unmatched. CDR3 protein: CASSYGALAGHTDTQYF. In DNA form, the CDR3 reads TGTGCCAGCAGTTACGGGGCGCTAGCGGGACACACAGATACGCAGTATTTT.

V gene TRBV6-5 combines with J gene TRBJ1-5; D perhaps matches TRBD1 (5 bases). This CDR3 contains 14 residues. V was clipped by 0 bases and J by 5 bases, with 8 bases between them. Per germline, CDR1 MNHEY and CDR2 SVGAGI. Here the CDR3 reads CASSYSGRDQPQHF. CDR3 nucleotide sequence: TGTGCCAGCAGTTACTCAGGCAGGGATCAGCCCCAGCATTTT.

This clonotype was counted ten times or more. V is TRBV7-7 and J is TRBJ2-3; 7 positions match TRBD2. The V and J ends lost 5 bases and 0 bases, in that order; junction bases with no gene match: 5. The CDR3 contains 15 residues. CDR1 and CDR2 from the germline V gene are SSHAT and FNYEAQ (reference sequence). Here the CDR3 reads CASSLTSVSTDTQYF. In DNA form, the CDR3 reads TGTGCCAGCAGCCTTACTAGCGTTAGCACAGATACGCAGTATTTT.

This clonotype was observed a handful of times. V is TRBV20-1 and J is TRBJ2-4; 10 bases map to TRBD2. The CDR3 totals 15 residues. The germline V gene has CDR1 DFQATT and CDR2 SNEGSKA (reference sequence). V gave up 0 bases and J gave up 5 bases; unmatched junction bases: 4. CDR3 coding DNA: TGCAGTGCTAGAGATCTAGCGGGAGCTCAAAACATTCAGTACTTC. Its translation is CSARDLAGAQNIQYF.

As concerns this clonotype: Given a much more abundant clone one base away, this may be a read error. The chain has TRBV20-1 and TRBJ2-1, with D unresolved. The V gene's germline CDR1 is DFQATT and CDR2 SNEGSKA (reference sequence). The CDR3 sequence is 11 residues long. The CDR3 loop reads CSAKNMGERFF. DNA of the CDR3: TGCAGTGCCAAAAATATGGGTGAGCGGTTCTTC.

This clonotype came up a few times. The chain joins TRBV29-1 to TRBJ2-3; TRBD2 agrees at 9 bases. Germline lookup yields CDR1 SQVTM and CDR2 ANQGSEA. This CDR3 has 14 amino acids. V shed 7 bases and J 2 bases; nucleotides not matched to a gene: 7. The CDR3 reads CSGNAGGSTDTQYF. Here the CDR3 DNA reads TGCAGCGGAAACGCGGGAGGGTCCACAGATACGCAGTATTTT.

This clonotype showed up many times. This rearrangement joins TRBV7-9 to TRBJ1-1; no firm D call. V lost 4 bases to trimming and J lost 1 base, with 16 bases between them. CDR1 and CDR2 from the germline V gene are SEHNR and FQNEAQ (reference sequence). The CDR3 is made up of 16 amino acids. Here the CDR3 DNA reads TGTGCCAGCAGCTCCGCCAGCCTGATTGAGAACACTGAAGCTTTCTTT. It yields the protein CASSSASLIENTEAFF.

This clonotype was seen ten or more times. The J gene is TRBJ2-3, the V gene TRBV5-4; weak D call: TRBD1 (6 bases). Deletions cut 0 bases from V and 3 bases from J, with 11 bases between. The CDR3 extends over 15 amino acids. The V gene's germline CDR1 is SGHNT and CDR2 YYREEE (reference sequence). Here the CDR3 reads CASSLGPDRTDTQYF. DNA of the CDR3: TGTGCCAGCAGCTTGGGACCAGACAGGACAGATACGCAGTATTTT. The full variable domain, rest sourced from reference TRBV5-4 and TRBJ2-3, is ETGVTQSPTHLIKTRGQQVTLRCSSQSGHNTVSWYQQALGQGPQFIFQYYREEENGRGNFPPRFSGLQFPNYSSELNVNALELDDSALYLCASSLGPDRTDTQYFGPGTRLTVL.

This clonotype has ten or more counts. This chain links TRBV7-2 with TRBJ2-2; D gene ambiguous. Germline V gene sequence: CDR1 SGHTA, CDR2 FQGNSA. V was clipped by 2 bases and J by 4 bases, with 14 bases between them. The CDR3 consists of 16 residues. CDR3 in DNA: TGTGCCAGCAGCTTAAGTAGGGCGATTATCACCGGGGAGCTGTTTTTT. This codes for CASSLSRAIITGELFF.